The rows below give T cell receptor beta chains drawn from one sample of a study of blood T cells in healthy people across ages. From the 5' RACE reads, TCRdb called clonotypes with MiXCR, one entry per CDR3 protein. The sample includes 760,000 or so distinct CDR3 sequences, more than 20% of them seen just once. The sample was also linked to a second study, of T cells of mothers and their children.

The material sequenced was blood. The receptors originated from a boy younger than 18 in good health. Each CDR3 is given with its conserved first and last residue. A D gene is named only where the DNA matches it firmly. The size of a clone is reported for some rows only, either as once, few or many, or as a class for expanded clones.

v_call	clone_size	d_call	cdr3_length	j_call	cdr3_nt	cdr3_aa
TRBV29-1	few	TRBD1	14	TRBJ1-2	TGCAGCGTCGCCAGACAGGGGGGAGCCTATGGCTACACCTTC	CSVARQGGAYGYTF
TRBV7-3	-	-	16	TRBJ2-2	TGTGCCAGCAGCTTAGTGGGACAAAGTAATTCCGGGGAGCTGTTTTTT	CASSLVGQSNSGELFF
TRBV12-3/TRBV12-4	few	TRBD1	15	TRBJ2-7	TGTGCCAGCAGTGAGACAGGGATTGGGGGCTACGAGCAGTACTTC	CASSETGIGGYEQYF
TRBV5-1	few	TRBD1	14	TRBJ1-5	TGCGCCAGCAGCTTTACAGGGGAGAATCAGCCCCAGCATTTT	CASSFTGENQPQHF
TRBV20-1	-	-	14	TRBJ2-1	TGCAGTGCTAGGTTGAGGTCCGGTCACAATGAGCAGTTCTTC	CSARLRSGHNEQFF
TRBV25-1	few	TRBD1	15	TRBJ2-7	TGTGCCAGCAGTGAACCCGGGACAGGGGCCTACGAGCAGTACTTC	CASSEPGTGAYEQYF
TRBV29-1	few	TRBD2	14	TRBJ2-4	TGCAGCGTTTATTTAGCGGGGGGCCTCAACATTCAGTACTTC	CSVYLAGGLNIQYF
TRBV7-9	many	-	14	TRBJ2-2	TGTGCCAGCAGCCCCGGGTCGAACACCGGGGAGCTGTTTTTT	CASSPGSNTGELFF
TRBV5-1	many	-	13	TRBJ2-1	TGCGCCAGCAGCTTAACGATGAACAATGAGCAGTTCTTC	CASSLTMNNEQFF
TRBV21-1	-	-	14	TRBJ2-7	TGTGCCAGCAGCGCTGGGACAGGGATCTACGAGCAGTACTTC	CASSAGTGIYEQYF
TRBV5-4	few	TRBD1	14	TRBJ2-7	TGTGCCAGCAGCTCCGACAGGGCCCCCTACGAGCAGTACTTC	CASSSDRAPYEQYF
TRBV27	-	-	13	TRBJ2-5	TGTGCCAGCAGACCTTGGGGGCAAGAGACCCAGTACTTC	CASRPWGQETQYF
TRBV5-1	-	TRBD2	17	TRBJ2-5	TGCGCCAGCAGCTTGGAAGGCGGACTAGCGGGTGAAGAGACCCAGTACTTC	CASSLEGGLAGEETQYF
TRBV6-6	-	-	14	TRBJ1-6	TGTGCCAGCAGACCAAGCTCCTATAATTCACCCCTCCACTTT	CASRPSSYNSPLHF
TRBV3-1	-	TRBD2	15	TRBJ2-7	TGTGCCAGCAGCCAAGGACTAGCGGGATCCCTCGAGCAGTACTTC	CASSQGLAGSLEQYF